Listed here is a single T cell receptor beta chain. Its antigen specificity is not known. Base qualities are missing; no much larger clone stands one base away. This specimen comes from a study of OX40 agonist ivuxolimab in advanced cancers. With regard to the full study: Ivuxolimab was an agonistic, fully human IgG2 monoclonal antibody directed against OX40 (CD134), a costimulatory receptor. Intravenous ivuxolimab was administered to patients every 2 weeks at six dose levels: 0.01, 0.1, 0.3, 1.5, 3 and 10 mg/kg. Among the roughly 50 dose-escalation patients, some 20 had hepatocellular carcinoma, around 15 melanoma, 9 renal cell carcinoma and 9 head and neck cancer. In the dose-escalation cohort, around four fifths of patients were male, and the mean age was approximately 60 years with a range of roughly 23 to 79. Patients were allowed to have had prior anti-PD-1, anti-PD-L1 or anti-CTLA-4 therapy, and approximately 40% of the dose-escalation patients had been treated with checkpoint inhibitors. Partial responses were achieved by three dose-escalation patients, of whom one had hepatocellular carcinoma and two had cutaneous melanoma. The point of sequencing TCRbeta in the periphery was to test whether ivuxolimab changed TCR sequence diversity and drove clonal T-cell expansion. The monotherapy dose-escalation portion (N of about 50 patients) of the phase I ivuxolimab trial is reported in the paper.

The CDR3 numbers 15 residues from cysteine through phenylalanine. Left in the record is the CDR3 DNA by itself, 45 bases read in frame from the first base. CDR1 and CDR2 are drawn from the germline V gene (reference sequence): GTSNPN, SVGIG. The trial excluded patients who had a history of autoimmune disease or were on systemic immunosuppression. Peripheral blood for TCR sequencing was collected from all dose cohorts at baseline, on cycle 4 day 1, and on cycle 7 day 1. Samples came from an open-label, multicenter, first-in-human phase I dose-escalation trial of ivuxolimab. Adults with locally advanced or metastatic melanoma, renal cell carcinoma, hepatocellular carcinoma or head and neck squamous cell carcinoma were enrolled in the trial. Before TCR sequencing, CD4+ T cells and CD8+ T cells from peripheral blood were sorted into separate populations. Overall results and qualifications from the work: Low levels of normalized T-cell clonal expansion were also shown by some nonresponding patients. Antigen specificity was not determined for the clonally expanded peripheral T cells. After ivuxolimab, more expanded clones were found on average in CD8+ T cells than in CD4+ T cells. At doses of 0.1 to 3.0 mg/kg, clonal expansion of both CD4+ and CD8+ T cells in blood was seen between baseline and week 6. Partial responders in the 0.1-3.0 mg/kg groups had among the lowest normalized peripheral clonal expansion, especially among CD8+ T cells.

Genomic DNA was extracted from sorted cells for sequencing of the TCRbeta CDR3 region. TCRbeta CDR3 regions were sequenced using the immunoSEQ Assay. TCRdb carries this immuneACCESS record with in-frame sequences only. Its versions omit some clonotypes, under half of them owing to an unresolved V gene in the studies checked, with the rest unexplained. Within this sample are around 80,000 clones, with roughly 92% of them counted one time only. The ten largest make up about 0.6% of the sample. This chain joins TRBV30 to TRBJ1-1; 7 middle bases align to TRBD1. The clonotype originates from an adult with an advanced solid tumor such as melanoma, head and neck, liver or kidney cancer. The source was CD4+ or CD8+ T cells sorted from blood, collected in a trial of the OX40 agonist ivuxolimab. The nucleotide sequence is given as TGTGCGCGGAGTGGGACAGCCACCGGGGACACTGAAGCTTTCTTT. This sequence encodes CARSGTATGDTEAFF. With the rest looked up from the reference TRBV30 and TRBJ1-1 genes rather than sequenced, the full variable domain is SQTIHQWPATLVQPVGSPLSLECTVEGTSNPNLYWYRQAAGRGLQLLFYSVGIGQISSEVPQNLSASRPQDRQFILSSKKLLLSDSGFYLCARSGTATGDTEAFFGQGTRLTVV.